The 25 T cell receptor beta chains below all came from one sample that was sequenced in a study of monozygotic twins with cystic fibrosis. The protocol was immunoSEQ multiplex PCR, while the TCRdb copy is restricted to in-frame clones and leaves out a portion. The repertoire holds about 26,000 clones, with approximately 96% as singletons. The sequencing input was blood. The receptors were sampled from a girl aged 2-10 years with cystic fibrosis.

The CDR3 here is CATNPGSHYNEQFF. As DNA, the CDR3 is TGTGCCACCAACCCAGGGTCCCATTACAATGAGCAGTTCTTC. This sequence joins TRBV6-1 and TRBJ2-1, with TRBD1 as a possible D gene (5 bases). V dropped 10 bases and J dropped 4 bases, with 17 bases sitting between them. This CDR3 is 14 amino acids long. Germline V gene lookup returns CDR1 MNHNS and CDR2 SASEGT.

This clone appeared once. The J gene is TRBJ2-3, the V gene TRBV28; D might be TRBD1 (5 bases). The CDR3 covers 15 residues. Looked up from germline, CDR1 is MDHEN and CDR2 is SYDVKM. The V and J ends lost 5 bases and 1 base respectively, with 13 bases between them. The CDR3 sequence: CASSPGMGGTDTQYF. For the CDR3, the DNA is TGTGCCAGCAGTCCAGGGATGGGCGGCACAGATACGCAGTATTTT.

The V call is TRBV6-6, the J call TRBJ1-4, with D maybe TRBD1 (6 bases). This CDR3 comprises 14 residues. CDR1 and CDR2 (germline): MNHNY, SVGAGI (reference sequence). Trimming shortened V by 5 bases and J by 8 bases, and 15 bases separated the two germline ends. In DNA, the CDR3 is TGTGCCAGCAGTACATGGGGGCGGGAAGAAAAACTGTTTTTT. This encodes CASSTWGREEKLFF.

The CDR3 DNA reads as TGTGCCAGCTCCCAAAGGGACTCCAGGAGCTCCTACGAGCAGTACTTC. This codes for CASSQRDSRSSYEQYF. The chain uses TRBV18 and TRBJ2-7; D perhaps matches TRBD2 (6 bases). Germline-derived CDR1 and CDR2 are KGHSH and LQKENI. CDR3 size: 16 residues. V lost 6 bases, J lost 0 bases, and 18 bases lay in between.

V usage is TRBV9 and J usage is TRBJ2-2; D is uncertain. CDR3 size: 16 residues. Germline V gene lookup returns CDR1 SGDLS and CDR2 YYNGEE. The ends were cut back, 0 bases at V and 4 bases at J, with 13 bases in the middle. CDR3: CASSVAGGTTTGELFF. The CDR3 DNA reads TGTGCCAGCAGCGTAGCTGGCGGAACTACCACCGGGGAGCTGTTTTTT.

In regard to this clone: Other DNA sequences in the sample encode the same CDR3. This chain links TRBV2 with TRBJ2-2; D unresolved. There are 13 residues in the CDR3. Germline V lookup: CDR1 SNHLY, CDR2 FYNNEI. V shed 3 bases and J shed 6 bases, with 8 bases lying between them. In nucleotides, the CDR3 is TGTGCCAGCAGTGAGGAAGGAGCCGGGGAGCTGTTTTTT. Its protein product is CASSEEGAGELFF.

This sequence joins TRBV15 and TRBJ1-3; D is unclear. From germline, CDR1 is LNHNV and CDR2 YYDKDF (reference sequence). The CDR3 contains 14 residues. Trimming shortened V by 9 bases and J by 2 bases, and 14 bases separated the two germline ends. CDR3 bases: TGTGCCACTCGTAATGAGGACGCTGGAAACACCATATATTTT. It yields the protein CATRNEDAGNTIYF. Based on the CDR3 plus reference TRBV15 and TRBJ1-3, the full variable domain is DAMVIQNPRYQVTQFGKPVTLSCSQTLNHNVMYWYQQKSSQAPKLLFHYYDKDFNNEADTPDNFQSRRPNTSFCFLDIRSPGLGDTAMYLCATRNEDAGNTIYFGEGSWLTVV.

The CDR3 spells CASSLSVGGGVNQPQHF. CDR3 sequence (DNA): TGTGCCAGCAGTTTATCGGTGGGAGGCGGGGTCAATCAGCCCCAGCATTTT. The V and J genes are TRBV27 and TRBJ1-5; unclear D gene. The CDR3 sequence is 17 residues long. V shed 0 bases and J shed 3 bases, with 15 bases lying between them. Looked up from germline, CDR1 is MNHEY and CDR2 is SMNVEV (reference sequence).

The chain employs TRBV5-6 and TRBJ1-1; D is unclear. This CDR3 region has 14 residues. Germline V lookup: CDR1 SGHDT, CDR2 YYEEEE. V was shortened by 3 bases and J by 5 bases, with 14 bases between the two germline ends. The CDR3 is CASSWIGSGTEAFF. The DNA for the CDR3 is TGTGCCAGCAGCTGGATCGGGAGTGGTACTGAAGCTTTCTTT.

The chain uses TRBV29-1 and TRBJ2-7; D unclear. Germline CDR1 SQVTM, CDR2 ANQGSEA. The CDR3 covers 13 residues. V was trimmed by 4 bases and J by 1 base, leaving 11 bases between them. CDR3 amino acids: CSVVSAPSYEQYF. CDR3 in DNA: TGCAGCGTTGTAAGCGCCCCTTCCTACGAGCAGTACTTC.

A single count supports this clone. J is TRBJ2-1 and V is TRBV15, with unresolved D. CDR3 length equals 18 residues. Trimming shortened V by 0 bases and J by 0 bases, and 15 bases separated the two germline ends. CDR1 and CDR2 (germline): LNHNV, YYDKDF (reference sequence). CDR3 sequence (DNA): TGTGCCACCAGCAGAGAGGCTGGTTGGGCAGACTCCTACAATGAGCAGTTCTTC. Its translation: CATSREAGWADSYNEQFF. The full variable domain, in which reference TRBV15 and TRBJ2-1 provide the parts outside the CDR3, is DAMVIQNPRYQVTQFGKPVTLSCSQTLNHNVMYWYQQKSSQAPKLLFHYYDKDFNNEADTPDNFQSRRPNTSFCFLDIRSPGLGDTAMYLCATSREAGWADSYNEQFFGPGTRLTVL.

The chain is built from TRBV9 and TRBJ2-1; 7 nucleotides align to TRBD1. Looked up from germline, CDR1 is SGDLS and CDR2 is YYNGEE. The CDR3 covers 13 residues. The J segment lost 6 bases and the V segment lost 4 bases, leaving 4 bases of the junction unmatched. CDR3 amino acids: CASSTTGFNEQFF. For the CDR3, the DNA is TGTGCCAGCAGCACGACAGGGTTCAATGAGCAGTTCTTC.

The genes are TRBV18 and TRBJ2-5, with D possibly matching TRBD1 (6 bases). Germline V gives CDR1 KGHSH, CDR2 LQKENI. The CDR3 is 15 amino acids. V was cut by 3 bases and J by 0 bases, with 11 bases left in between. The DNA of the CDR3 is TGTGCCAGCTCACCCAATACAGGGCACCAAGAGACCCAGTACTTC. This sequence encodes CASSPNTGHQETQYF.

The chain employs TRBV25-1 and TRBJ2-7, with 11 bases matching TRBD2. The CDR3 extends over 18 amino acids. The V gene's germline CDR1 is MGHDK and CDR2 SYGVNS. J was trimmed by 0 bases and V by 1 base; bases with no gene match: 8. CDR3 in DNA: TGTGCCAGCAGTGAATTCGTAGCGGGAGGGCCCCTCTCCTACGAGCAGTACTTC. Translation gives CASSEFVAGGPLSYEQYF.

This clone has just one count. The rearrangement joins TRBV25-1 to TRBJ1-1; D may be TRBD1 (5 bases). Per the germline V gene, CDR1 is MGHDK and CDR2 is SYGVNS. V was trimmed by 4 bases and J by 4 bases, leaving 13 bases between them. CDR3 length: 14 residues. The CDR3 loop is CASSVGPGSTEAFF. DNA for the CDR3: TGTGCCAGCAGTGTGGGGCCTGGTAGCACTGAAGCTTTCTTT.

The chain uses TRBV2 and TRBJ2-7; D is undetermined. The CDR3 covers 11 residues. Germline V gene sequence: CDR1 SNHLY, CDR2 FYNNEI. Trimming removed 7 bases at V and 3 bases at J, with 7 bases between. CDR3 bases: TGTGCCAGCATACTCGTCTACGAGCAGTACTTC. It yields the protein CASILVYEQYF.

The genes are TRBV4-2 and TRBJ2-7; TRBD1 agrees at 9 bases. The germline CDR1 and CDR2 sequences are LGHNA and YNFKEQ. J was trimmed by 3 bases and V by 6 bases; bases with no gene match: 9. The CDR3 covers 15 residues. The CDR3 bases are TGTGCCAGCAGTTCCCCGGGACAGGGCCTCTACGAGCAGTACTTC. As protein: CASSSPGQGLYEQYF.

A single count supports this clone. The gene calls are TRBV28 and TRBJ2-2, with unresolved D. V lost 5 bases and J lost 6, with 4 bases in between. Germline V gene data show CDR1 as MDHEN and CDR2 as SYDVKM. CDR3 length equals 11 residues. The CDR3 region is CASSRPGELFF. The CDR3, as DNA: TGTGCCAGCAGTCGCCCCGGGGAGCTGTTTTTT.

CDR3 in amino acids: CASSPAGQVKGYTF. The CDR3 DNA is TGTGCCAGCAGCCCGGCGGGACAGGTTAAAGGCTACACCTTC. The rearrangement uses TRBV5-8 and TRBJ1-2; TRBD1 matches at 8 bases. The CDR3 extends over 14 amino acids. Germline V gene lookup returns CDR1 SGHTS and CDR2 YDEGEE. The junction had 10 bases not matched to a gene; V was cut back by 4 bases and J by 8 bases.

The chain employs TRBV6-1 and TRBJ2-3; D is unresolved. Per germline, CDR1 MNHNS and CDR2 SASEGT. The CDR3 runs to 14 residues. V was pared by 4 bases and J by 2 bases, with 10 bases between. CDR3 bases: TGTGCCAGCAGTGCGACGAGGTTCACAGATACGCAGTATTTT. Translating it yields CASSATRFTDTQYF.

The CDR3 reads CASGLSGREGPNEQFF. Here the CDR3 DNA reads TGTGCTAGTGGCCTGAGTGGGCGGGAGGGCCCCAATGAGCAGTTCTTC. The chain uses TRBV12-5 and TRBJ2-1; TRBD2 aligns across 9 bases. The V gene end was trimmed by 6 bases and the J gene end by 6 bases; junction bases not matched to a gene: 12. CDR3 length: 16 amino acids. Germline V gene lookup returns CDR1 LGHNT and CDR2 FRNRAP.

The chain employs TRBV6-4 and TRBJ2-1; 13 bases line up with TRBD2. CDR1 is MRHNA, CDR2 SNTAGT, per germline. V lost 2 bases, J lost 5 bases, and 0 bases stayed unmatched. The CDR3 totals 15 residues. CDR3: CASSDGTSGNNEQFF. In DNA, the CDR3 is TGTGCCAGCAGTGACGGGACTAGCGGGAACAATGAGCAGTTCTTC.

The chain couples TRBV9 to TRBJ2-1; the D is unclear. The CDR3 length is 14 residues. V was trimmed by 0 bases and J by 8 bases, leaving 12 bases between them. Germline lookup yields CDR1 SGDLS and CDR2 YYNGEE. Here the CDR3 reads CASSVGPASHEQFF. DNA for the CDR3: TGTGCCAGCAGCGTAGGTCCAGCGTCCCATGAGCAGTTCTTC.

The chain carries TRBV5-4 and TRBJ2-7, with a tentative D call TRBD1 (5 bases). The CDR3 totals 14 residues. V was cut by 2 bases and J by 0 bases, with 9 bases left in between. Germline-derived CDR1 and CDR2 are SGHNT and YYREEE (reference sequence). CDR3 in DNA: TGTGCCAGCAGCTTATTGGACACCTCCTACGAGCAGTACTTC. This translates into CASSLLDTSYEQYF.

The genes are TRBV30 and TRBJ1-5; the D is unclear. The V gene lost 3 bases and the J gene lost 2 bases, with 11 bases spanning the gap. Germline V gene sequence: CDR1 GTSNPN, CDR2 SVGIG (reference sequence). The CDR3 consists of 14 residues. For the CDR3, the DNA is TGTGCCTGGAGCGGGATGCGGGGCAATCAGCCCCAGCATTTT. Translating gives CAWSGMRGNQPQHF.